A single sample is the source of the 23 T cell receptor beta chains below, sequenced in a study of post-analysis software for immune sequencing data. Unique molecular identifiers featured in each of the TCR beta cDNA libraries. TCRdb re-called the PCR reads through MiXCR, storing one row per CDR3 protein. The sample includes roughly 580,000 distinct CDR3 sequences, 44% of them seen just once. No antigens are known for them. Study-wide points: Patients carried a handful of TRBV segments more frequently than controls did, and TRBV5-6, TRBV5-1 and TRBV20-1 were among them.

Material for sequencing was blood. The receptors stem from a girl aged 5-17 years with multiple sclerosis.

J is TRBJ1-1 and V is TRBV9; D call uncertain. Germline V gives CDR1 SGDLS, CDR2 YYNGEE. The CDR3 runs 16 residues. Between the trimmed V and J ends, which lost 4 bases and 0 bases, there was a span of 16 bases. In nucleotides, the CDR3 is TGTGCCAGCAGCCCCCACCTCCAGGAGTTGAACACTGAAGCTTTCTTT. It encodes CASSPHLQELNTEAFF.

The V gene is TRBV11-2, the J gene TRBJ2-4; D perhaps matches TRBD2 (6 bases). CDR1 is SGHAT and CDR2 is FQNNGV in the germline V gene. The CDR3 spans 17 residues. Trimming removed 5 bases from V and 2 bases from J, with 19 bases in between. The CDR3 DNA follows: TGTGCCAGCAGCGATCGGTCAGGCGCGGGAACCAAAAACATTCAGTACTTC. This codes for CASSDRSGAGTKNIQYF.

This chain links TRBV7-8 with TRBJ1-1, with TRBD1 matching 8 bases. The CDR3 runs 15 residues. With 5 bases clipped from V and 1 base from J, the junction kept 6 bases outside the gene matches. Germline V gene lookup returns CDR1 SGHVS and CDR2 FQNEAQ. For the CDR3, the DNA is TGTGCCAGCAGCATATCCGGGACAGGGAACACTGAAGCTTTCTTT. Translated: CASSISGTGNTEAFF. Full variable domain (missing parts from reference TRBV7-8 and TRBJ1-1): GAGVSQSPRYKVAKRGQDVALRCDPISGHVSLFWYQQALGQGPEFLTYFQNEAQLDKSGLPSDRFFAERPEGSVSTLKIQRTQQEDSAVYLCASSISGTGNTEAFFGQGTRLTVV.

This clonotype is a singleton in its sample. J is TRBJ1-4 and V is TRBV7-9, with D perhaps matching TRBD1 (5 bases). The CDR3 is 11 amino acids. From germline, CDR1 is SEHNR and CDR2 FQNEAQ (reference sequence). The V end was cut by 5 bases, the J end by 12 bases, with 10 bases between. CDR3 loop: CASSPGVELFF. The CDR3 DNA reads TGTGCCAGCAGCCCGGGGGTAGAACTGTTTTTT.

The chain joins TRBV20-1 to TRBJ1-5, with D uncertain. The CDR3 covers 13 residues. Germline CDR1 DFQATT, CDR2 SNEGSKA (reference sequence). V lost 1 base and J 4 bases, leaving 8 bases between the germline ends. The CDR3, as DNA: TGCAGTGCTAGAGGTGCGGCAAATCAGCCCCAGCATTTT. This translates into CSARGAANQPQHF.

This chain uses TRBV28 with TRBJ2-7; either TRBD1 or TRBD2 may supply D (6 bases each). V was clipped by 6 bases and J by 0 bases, with 15 bases between them. The CDR3 length is 15 residues. Looked up from germline, CDR1 is MDHEN and CDR2 is SYDVKM. This CDR3 is CASRGLGGPSYEQYF. In nucleotides, the CDR3 is TGTGCCAGCAGGGGTCTCGGGGGCCCCTCCTACGAGCAGTACTTC.

This clonotype was counted a few times. This chain connects TRBV5-1 to TRBJ2-3; D could derive from TRBD1 or TRBD2 (6 bases each). CDR1 and CDR2 (germline): SGHRS, YFSETQ. There are 16 residues in the CDR3. V lost 7 bases and J lost 2, with 20 bases in between. The CDR3 region is CASVSGASSSTDTQYF. The CDR3 DNA is TGCGCCAGCGTGTCGGGGGCTTCTTCTTCCACAGATACGCAGTATTTT.

This CDR3 reads CASSSRTSGRNEQFF. The CDR3, as DNA: TGTGCCAGCAGTTCCCGGACTAGCGGGAGGAATGAGCAGTTCTTC. J is TRBJ2-1 and V is TRBV6-1; 14 bases align to TRBD2. The CDR3 length is 15 residues. Germline CDR1 and CDR2: MNHNS and SASEGT. Trimming removed 5 bases from V and 7 bases from J; junction bases left unmatched: 4.

The chain recombines TRBV5-1 with TRBJ2-1; D unresolved. The CDR3 is 16 amino acids. V gave up 1 base and J gave up 0 bases, with 11 bases separating them. Germline CDR1 SGHRS, CDR2 YFSETQ. The DNA of the CDR3 is TGCGCCAGCAGCTTGAAATGGGTGCCCTCCTACAATGAGCAGTTCTTC. Translation: CASSLKWVPSYNEQFF.

V usage is TRBV7-9 and J usage is TRBJ2-3; TRBD2 matches 7 bases. From germline, CDR1 is SEHNR and CDR2 FQNEAQ (reference sequence). The CDR3 runs 15 residues. V was clipped by 3 bases and J by 4 bases; unmatched bases: 7. The CDR3 here is CASSFPAGAPDTQYF. The CDR3 bases are TGTGCCAGCAGCTTTCCGGCGGGAGCCCCAGATACGCAGTATTTT.

V usage is TRBV5-6 and J usage is TRBJ2-1; 11 bases line up with TRBD2. With V trimmed by 4 bases and J by 11 bases, 5 bases remained unmatched. Per the germline V gene, CDR1 is SGHDT and CDR2 is YYEEEE. CDR3 length: 13 amino acids. This CDR3 is CASSPLAGGKQFF. The DNA of the CDR3 is TGTGCCAGCAGCCCTCTAGCGGGGGGTAAGCAGTTCTTC.

This clonotype was found once. This sequence joins TRBV28 and TRBJ2-1; maybe TRBD1 (8 bases). Germline CDR1 is MDHEN and CDR2 is SYDVKM. Trimming pared 10 bases from V and 2 bases from J, leaving 15 bases between. The CDR3 has 14 amino acids. CDR3 DNA sequence: TGTGCCATTACAGGGGGAGGGCCCTACAATGAGCAGTTCTTC. This gives the protein CAITGGGPYNEQFF.

This sequence joins TRBV5-1 and TRBJ2-4, with 8 positions matching TRBD1. CDR1 is SGHRS, CDR2 YFSETQ, per germline. J lost 1 base, V lost 0 bases, and 6 bases had no gene match. This CDR3 comprises 17 residues. The DNA of the CDR3 is TGCGCCAGCAGCTTGGATTTCCGGGACAGGGCCAAAAACATTCAGTACTTC. This codes for CASSLDFRDRAKNIQYF.

The CDR3 loop reads CATTWGSYNEQFF. Here the CDR3 DNA reads TGTGCCACCACGTGGGGCTCCTACAATGAGCAGTTCTTC. The V and J genes are TRBV6-1 and TRBJ2-1, with D hard to call. This CDR3 comprises 13 residues. Germline V lookup: CDR1 MNHNS, CDR2 SASEGT. V lost 10 bases and J 0 bases, leaving 10 bases between the germline ends.

Notes on this clonotype: A junction boundary mismatches the germline segment, possibly from a read error. V is TRBV4-1 and J is TRBJ1-4; no definite D call. The CDR3 runs to 17 residues. Germline V gene data show CDR1 as MGHRA and CDR2 as YSYEKL. The CDR3 DNA sequence: TGCGCCAGCGGCCAAGATGACGTTAGGGTAAGGGATGAAAAACGGTTTTTT. Translated: CASGQDDVRVRDEKRFF.

This clonotype was counted a few times. This sequence joins TRBV10-3 and TRBJ1-1; D is perhaps TRBD1 (5 bases). Trimming took 0 bases from V and 1 from J, leaving 9 bases between them. Germline V gene data show CDR1 as ENHRY and CDR2 as SYGVKD. This CDR3 is 15 amino acids long. The CDR3 DNA reads as TGTGCCATCAGTGAGTCCGGACACGCGAACACTGAAGCTTTCTTT. Translated: CAISESGHANTEAFF.

This clonotype was picked up a small number of times. The chain uses TRBV7-9 and TRBJ2-1; 7 nucleotides match TRBD1. After removal of 4 bases from V and 8 bases from J, the junction contained 17 bases not matched to a gene. There are 17 residues in the CDR3. CDR1 is SEHNR and CDR2 is FQNEAQ in the germline V gene (reference sequence). The CDR3 spells CASSSMVGDREGDEQFF. The CDR3 bases are TGTGCCAGCAGCTCGATGGTAGGAGACAGGGAAGGGGATGAGCAGTTCTTC.

The chain links TRBV20-1 to TRBJ2-7, with a tentative D call TRBD1 (5 bases). The V and J ends lost 6 bases and 3 bases respectively, with 15 bases between them. CDR1 and CDR2 (germline): DFQATT, SNEGSKA (reference sequence). The CDR3 spans 13 residues. CDR3 loop: CSAKMAGRYEQYF. The CDR3 DNA sequence: TGCAGTGCAAAGATGGCAGGGCGCTACGAGCAGTACTTC.

The V call is TRBV5-1, the J call TRBJ1-1; D remains ambiguous. Germline V gives CDR1 SGHRS, CDR2 YFSETQ. This CDR3 region has 15 residues. V was shortened by 2 bases and J by 1 base, with 12 bases between the two germline ends. In DNA form, the CDR3 reads TGCGCCAGCAGCTTCGTTATCGGGTCGAACACTGAAGCTTTCTTT. Amino acid sequence: CASSFVIGSNTEAFF.

A few counts support this clonotype. This chain links TRBV6-1 with TRBJ2-1, with 8 positions matching TRBD2. V was pared by 1 base and J by 8 bases, with 7 bases of the junction left unmatched. CDR1 MNHNS and CDR2 SASEGT come from the germline V gene. The CDR3 sequence is 15 residues long. CDR3 DNA sequence: TGTGCCAGCAGTGAAGAGCCTAGCGGGTTGTATGAGCAGTTCTTC. This translates into CASSEEPSGLYEQFF.

CDR3 residues: CASSFREVVNNEQFF. The CDR3 DNA reads as TGCGCCAGCAGCTTCCGGGAGGTAGTCAACAATGAGCAGTTCTTC. The rearrangement joins TRBV5-1 to TRBJ2-1; 7 nucleotides align to TRBD2. Germline CDR1 SGHRS, CDR2 YFSETQ. Germline trimming cut 2 bases from V and 5 bases from J; bases unmatched to any gene: 7. The CDR3 length is 15 residues.

In this sample, this clonotype turned up a few times. The chain links TRBV11-1 to TRBJ2-1; tentative D call: TRBD2 (8 bases). From germline, CDR1 is SGHAT and CDR2 FQDESV (reference sequence). The V end lost 5 bases, the J end lost 6 bases, and 20 bases lay between the germline ends. The CDR3 spans 16 residues. In nucleotides, the CDR3 is TGTGCCAGCAGCCCACAGGGGAGCGGGAGAGCCAATGAGCAGTTCTTC. Protein: CASSPQGSGRANEQFF.

This chain joins TRBV6-1 and TRBJ1-5; the D gene is possibly TRBD1 (6 bases). Germline loops: CDR1 MNHNS, CDR2 SASEGT. V lost 8 bases, J lost 1 base, and 21 bases lay in between. The CDR3 extends over 17 amino acids. As DNA, the CDR3 is TGTGCCAGCGCCGAAGTTACGGCAGGGGTGAGCAATCAGCCCCAGCATTTT. Translation gives CASAEVTAGVSNQPQHF.